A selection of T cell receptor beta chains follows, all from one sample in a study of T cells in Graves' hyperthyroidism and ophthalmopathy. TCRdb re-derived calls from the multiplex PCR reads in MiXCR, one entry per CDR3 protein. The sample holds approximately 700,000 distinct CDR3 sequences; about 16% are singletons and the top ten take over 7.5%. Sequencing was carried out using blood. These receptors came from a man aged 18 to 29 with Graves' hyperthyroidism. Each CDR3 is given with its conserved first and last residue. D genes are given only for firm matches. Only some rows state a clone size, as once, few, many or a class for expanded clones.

CDR3aa: CASRILAGTFGDTQYF
CDR3nt: TGTGCCAGCAGAATACTAGCGGGGACTTTCGGGGATACGCAGTATTTT
v_gene: TRBV2
abundance: many
j_gene: TRBJ2-3
d_gene: TRBD2

CDR3aa: CASMQPGANVLTF
CDR3nt: TGTGCCAGCATGCAGCCTGGGGCCAACGTCCTGACTTTC
v_gene: TRBV6-1
abundance: many
j_gene: TRBJ2-6
d_gene: .

CDR3aa: CAISEAGGFDEQYF
CDR3nt: TGTGCCATCAGTGAGGCGGGAGGGTTCGACGAGCAGTACTTC
v_gene: TRBV10-3
abundance: .
j_gene: TRBJ2-7
d_gene: TRBD2

CDR3aa: CASSLSRDSEQFF
CDR3nt: TGTGCCAGCAGTTTATCCCGGGACAGTGAGCAGTTCTTC
v_gene: TRBV27
abundance: many
j_gene: TRBJ2-1
d_gene: TRBD1

CDR3aa: CASSNPGRGYEQYF
CDR3nt: TGTGCCAGCAGCAACCCCGGGAGGGGCTACGAGCAGTACTTC
v_gene: TRBV7-2
abundance: once
j_gene: TRBJ2-7
d_gene: TRBD2

CDR3aa: CASVPGGEQFF
CDR3nt: TGTGCCAGCGTGCCCGGGGGTGAGCAGTTCTTC
v_gene: TRBV2
abundance: .
j_gene: TRBJ2-1
d_gene: .

CDR3aa: CASSLDPGNPYEQYF
CDR3nt: TGTGCCAGCAGCTTAGACCCAGGGAACCCCTACGAGCAGTACTTC
v_gene: TRBV7-9
abundance: many
j_gene: TRBJ2-7
d_gene: .

CDR3aa: CASSGVTGGSQPQHF
CDR3nt: TGTGCCAGCAGTGGGGTGACAGGAGGTTCTCAGCCCCAGCATTTT
v_gene: TRBV6-1
abundance: few
j_gene: TRBJ1-5
d_gene: .

CDR3aa: CASSEGIIGPQHF
CDR3nt: TGTGCCAGCAGCGAGGGGATCATAGGGCCCCAGCATTTT
v_gene: TRBV9
abundance: .
j_gene: TRBJ1-5
d_gene: .

CDR3aa: CASSFDMSSSYNSPLHF
CDR3nt: TGTGCCAGCAGCTTCGACATGTCGAGCTCCTATAATTCACCCCTCCACTTT
v_gene: TRBV5-4
abundance: few
j_gene: TRBJ1-6
d_gene: .

CDR3aa: CASSFPGSQETQYF
CDR3nt: TGTGCCAGCAGCTTTCCAGGGAGTCAAGAGACCCAGTACTTC
v_gene: TRBV11-2
abundance: .
j_gene: TRBJ2-5
d_gene: .

CDR3aa: CASSNRRMNTEAFF
CDR3nt: TGTGCCAGTAGTAACCGTCGCATGAACACTGAAGCTTTCTTT
v_gene: TRBV19
abundance: few
j_gene: TRBJ1-1
d_gene: .

CDR3aa: CASSPQGGNSPLHF
CDR3nt: TGTGCCAGCAGCCCTCAGGGGGGCAATTCACCCCTCCACTTT
v_gene: TRBV2
abundance: many
j_gene: TRBJ1-6
d_gene: TRBD1

CDR3aa: CASSLVQNTGELFF
CDR3nt: TGCGCCAGCAGCTTGGTACAGAACACCGGGGAGCTGTTTTTT
v_gene: TRBV5-1
abundance: .
j_gene: TRBJ2-2
d_gene: .

CDR3aa: CSATDRDNEKLFF
CDR3nt: TGCAGTGCTACCGACAGGGACAATGAAAAACTGTTTTTT
v_gene: TRBV20-1
abundance: .
j_gene: TRBJ1-4
d_gene: TRBD1

CDR3aa: CSARGRGPDTQYF
CDR3nt: TGCAGTGCTAGAGGCAGGGGACCAGATACGCAGTATTTT
v_gene: TRBV20-1
abundance: few
j_gene: TRBJ2-3
d_gene: .

CDR3aa: CAWSVRLAGGNEQFF
CDR3nt: TGTGCCTGGAGTGTACGCCTAGCGGGAGGGAATGAGCAGTTCTTC
v_gene: TRBV30
abundance: many
j_gene: TRBJ2-1
d_gene: TRBD2

CDR3aa: CASSPTGQGHIQYF
CDR3nt: TGTGCCAGCTCACCCACAGGACAGGGGCACATTCAGTACTTC
v_gene: TRBV18
abundance: few
j_gene: TRBJ2-4
d_gene: TRBD1